The 17 T cell receptor beta chains below come from one sample, sequenced in a study of a mutant IDH1 vaccine in newly diagnosed glioma. Time point of the sample: baseline, week 1 (first vaccination visit). Documented treatment: pre-vaccination baseline after standard-of-care therapy. Sequenced by immunoSEQ multiplex PCR; TCRdb stores in-frame clones only, minus some. The profile covers about 54,000 clones, with approximately 78% appearing a single time and around 21% taken by the ten largest. The sequenced sample was PBMCs, obtained from a glioma patient treated with radiotherapy, temozolomide or both. The receptor set was obtained from a man aged 18 to 29 with glioma.

J is TRBJ2-1 and V is TRBV30, with TRBD2 matching over 7 bases. CDR1 is GTSNPN, CDR2 SVGIG, per germline (reference sequence). CDR3 size: 15 residues. Trimming cost V 1 base and J 3 bases; bases outside gene matches: 6. This CDR3 reads CAWSALADDYNEQFF. CDR3 sequence (DNA): TGTGCCTGGAGTGCGCTAGCGGACGACTACAATGAGCAGTTCTTC.

This chain uses TRBV28 with TRBJ1-5, with a tentative D call TRBD1 (5 bases). V was clipped by 3 bases and J by 2 bases, with 14 bases between them. Germline values: CDR1 MDHEN, CDR2 SYDVKM. The CDR3 spans 16 residues. The CDR3 coding sequence is TGTGCCAGCAGTTTGTACCAGGGAGCGGGCAATCAGCCCCAGCATTTT. Translating it yields CASSLYQGAGNQPQHF.

This clone was recorded a few times. The chain links TRBV18 to TRBJ1-1; 9 nucleotides align to TRBD1. This CDR3 has 15 amino acids. Germline CDR1 is KGHSH and CDR2 is LQKENI. Germline trimming cut 2 bases from V and 6 bases from J; bases unmatched to any gene: 7. The CDR3 sequence is CASSPMTGGQAEAFF. In DNA form, the CDR3 reads TGTGCCAGCTCACCAATGACAGGGGGTCAGGCTGAAGCTTTCTTT.

This chain connects TRBV30 to TRBJ1-1; D might be TRBD1 (6 bases). The CDR3 has 13 amino acids. The germline gives CDR1 GTSNPN, CDR2 SVGIG (reference sequence). Trimming removed 5 bases from V and 5 bases from J, with 15 bases in between. This chain's CDR3 is CAWGGQGSTEAFF. DNA for the CDR3: TGTGCCTGGGGCGGGCAGGGGAGTACTGAAGCTTTCTTT.

The chain couples TRBV2 to TRBJ1-5; the D gene is possibly TRBD1 (6 bases). Germline values: CDR1 SNHLY, CDR2 FYNNEI. The CDR3 is 13 residues long. Trimming cost V 10 bases and J 3 bases, with 13 bases left between them. The CDR3 loop reads CATSGEHNQPQHF. CDR3 in DNA: TGTGCCACCTCAGGGGAACACAATCAGCCCCAGCATTTT.

The J gene is TRBJ1-6, the V gene TRBV15, with D maybe TRBD1 (5 bases). The length of the CDR3 is 13 residues. Trimming took off 3 bases at V and 15 bases at J, with 15 bases between the two ends. Germline V gene sequence: CDR1 LNHNV, CDR2 YYDKDF (reference sequence). CDR3 coding DNA: TGTGCCACCAGCAGTGGGGGGTTGTATGGCCTCCACTTT. Amino acids: CATSSGGLYGLHF.

V gene TRBV6-6 combines with J gene TRBJ1-5, with 7 bases aligning to TRBD1. The CDR3 runs 14 residues. CDR1 is MNHNY, CDR2 SVGAGI, per germline (reference sequence). The trim removed 8 bases at V and 6 bases at J, leaving 10 bases unmatched. CDR3 in DNA: TGTGCCAGCTACGACAGGGTCTTAAGTCAGCCCCAGCATTTT. Translated: CASYDRVLSQPQHF.

The chain is built from TRBV18 and TRBJ2-1; TRBD2 aligns across 9 bases. The CDR3 consists of 16 residues. Trimming cost V 3 bases and J 4 bases; bases outside gene matches: 7. Germline CDR1 is KGHSH and CDR2 is LQKENI. In DNA, the CDR3 is TGTGCCAGCTCACCGAGACTAGCGGCGAATTACAATGAGCAGTTCTTC. Its protein product is CASSPRLAANYNEQFF.

The rearrangement joins TRBV6-5 to TRBJ2-7, with a possible D match to TRBD2 (6 bases). Germline CDR1 is MNHEY and CDR2 is SVGAGI. The CDR3 runs 15 residues. V lost 4 bases and J lost 0, with 13 bases in between. The CDR3 protein is CASSSSWRGSYEQYF. The CDR3 bases are TGTGCCAGCAGTTCCTCATGGAGGGGCTCCTACGAGCAGTACTTC.

This chain uses TRBV27 with TRBJ1-2; D may be TRBD1 (5 bases). The V end was cut by 5 bases, the J end by 1 base, with 14 bases between. CDR1 is MNHEY and CDR2 is SMNVEV in the germline V gene (reference sequence). The CDR3 has 15 residues. The CDR3 DNA follows: TGTGCCAGCAGTCCTGTGGGGCTTAATAACTATGGCTACACCTTC. It is translated as CASSPVGLNNYGYTF.

The chain joins TRBV5-6 to TRBJ1-5, with 7 bases identical to TRBD1. Trimming at V came to 0 bases and at J to 0 bases, leaving 12 bases not matched to a gene. CDR3 length: 19 amino acids. Germline V gene lookup returns CDR1 SGHDT and CDR2 YYEEEE. This chain's CDR3 is CASSLADGRGVYSNQPQHF. CDR3 bases: TGTGCCAGCAGCTTGGCCGACGGCAGGGGGGTATATAGCAATCAGCCCCAGCATTTT.

The rearrangement links TRBV19 to TRBJ2-7, with TRBD1 identical over 7 bases. The CDR3 contains 13 residues. The germline V gene has CDR1 LNHDA and CDR2 SQIVND (reference sequence). After removal of 8 bases from V and 3 bases from J, the junction contained 7 bases not matched to a gene. The CDR3 is CASGTGVIYEQYF. As DNA, the CDR3 is TGTGCCAGTGGTACAGGGGTGATCTACGAGCAGTACTTC.

The CDR3 DNA reads TGTGCCTGGAGTGTTAGGCTGATAGCTAACTATGGCTACACCTTC. Its protein is CAWSVRLIANYGYTF. The J gene is TRBJ1-2, the V gene TRBV30; D gene ambiguous. Between the trimmed V and J ends, which lost 0 bases and 0 bases, there was a span of 11 bases. Germline V gene lookup returns CDR1 GTSNPN and CDR2 SVGIG (reference sequence). This CDR3 has 15 residues.

The chain carries TRBV27 and TRBJ2-7, with D possibly being TRBD2 (6 bases). Germline V gives CDR1 MNHEY, CDR2 SMNVEV (reference sequence). This CDR3 is built from 15 residues. V lost 4 bases, J lost 2 bases, and 15 bases lay in between. The CDR3 loop is CASSSLVGGPYEQYF. The CDR3 nucleotides are TGTGCCAGCAGTTCGTTAGTGGGAGGCCCCTACGAGCAGTACTTC.

This clone has just a few counts. This chain joins TRBV19 and TRBJ1-1, with D possibly TRBD1 on 5 matching bases. The length of the CDR3 is 13 residues. Germline V gene data show CDR1 as LNHDA and CDR2 as SQIVND (reference sequence). The V and J ends lost 3 bases and 8 bases respectively, with 13 bases between them. This CDR3 reads CASSIWGISEAFF. CDR3 bases: TGTGCCAGTAGTATTTGGGGGATCTCCGAAGCTTTCTTT. Looking up the rest from reference TRBV19 and TRBJ1-1 gives the full variable domain: DGGITQSPKYLFRKEGQNVTLSCEQNLNHDAMYWYRQDPGQGLRLIYYSQIVNDFQKGDIAEGYSVSREKKESFPLTVTSAQKNPTAFYLCASSIWGISEAFFGQGTRLTVV.

This chain links TRBV27 with TRBJ2-7; no definite D call. The length of the CDR3 is 12 residues. Trimming took 2 bases from V and 3 from J, leaving 5 bases between them. CDR1 and CDR2 from the germline V gene are MNHEY and SMNVEV (reference sequence). CDR3 in DNA: TGTGCCAGCAGTTTAGCAGGCTACGAGCAGTACTTC. Its protein product is CASSLAGYEQYF.

The V and J genes are TRBV6-6 and TRBJ1-1; TRBD1 agrees at 9 bases. Germline values: CDR1 MNHNY, CDR2 SVGAGI (reference sequence). The CDR3 sequence is 16 residues long. V shed 0 bases, J shed 3 bases, and the junction held 5 bases outside the gene matches. The CDR3 protein is CASSYSNRGQDTEAFF. The CDR3 DNA sequence: TGTGCCAGCAGTTACTCCAACAGGGGGCAGGACACTGAAGCTTTCTTT.